The 23 T cell receptor beta chains presented below share a single source sample, sequenced in a study of response to subunit inactivated influenza vaccine. TCRdb fed the RT-PCR reads into MiXCR, producing one record per CDR3 protein. The data show under 200,000 distinct CDR3 sequences, with approximately 12% seen just once and less than 30% held by the top ten. Another study also made use of these data, one on T cells expressing NK-cell markers. Turning to that study: 5'RACE template switching with UMIs generated TCR beta cDNA.

This sample comprised CD8+ T cells sorted from PBMCs, obtained roughly 13 days after vaccination. Receptors were obtained from a man in his fifties who received an inactivated influenza vaccine.

This clonotype has more than one count but fewer than ten. V usage is TRBV2 and J usage is TRBJ1-2, with D uncertain. Per the germline V gene, CDR1 is SNHLY and CDR2 is FYNNEI. CDR3 length equals 13 residues. V shed 7 bases and J shed 2 bases, with 11 bases lying between them. In nucleotides, the CDR3 is TGTGCCAGCAACTCAGGCAGAAACTATGGCTACACCTTC. Encoded protein: CASNSGRNYGYTF.

This clonotype has more than one count but fewer than ten. This rearrangement joins TRBV12-3 or TRBV12-4 to TRBJ2-1, with D perhaps matching TRBD1 (6 bases). The length of the CDR3 is 15 residues. Trimming pared 6 bases from V and 0 bases from J, leaving 12 bases between. As DNA, the CDR3 is TGTGCCAGCAGAGACAGGTCCGCCTCCTACAATGAGCAGTTCTTC. This codes for CASRDRSASYNEQFF.

This clonotype was seen a handful of times. The V gene is TRBV5-1, the J gene TRBJ2-6; 7 nucleotides agree with TRBD1. V lost 8 bases and J lost 0; bases outside the gene matches: 14. This CDR3 has 18 residues. Germline CDR1 and CDR2: SGHRS and YFSETQ. The DNA of the CDR3 is TGCGCCAGGACTGGGGGACAGCAAACGTTCTCTGGGGCCAACGTCCTGACTTTC. Its translation: CARTGGQQTFSGANVLTF. Full variable domain (rest looked up from reference TRBV5-1 and TRBJ2-6): KAGVTQTPRYLIKTRGQQVTLSCSPISGHRSVSWYQQTPGQGLQFLFEYFSETQRNKGNFPGRFSGRQFSNSRSEMNVSTLELGDSALYLCARTGGQQTFSGANVLTFGAGSRLTVL.

This clonotype was seen many times. This chain connects TRBV4-3 to TRBJ2-5, with 10 bases lining up with TRBD2. Germline CDR1 reads LGHNA; CDR2 reads YSLEER. With V trimmed by 2 bases and J by 5 bases, 2 bases remained unmatched. The CDR3 is 14 amino acids. CDR3 coding DNA: TGCGCCAGCAGCCAACTAGCGGGAGAGGAGACCCAGTACTTC. Residues: CASSQLAGEETQYF.

This clonotype appeared many times. The J gene is TRBJ2-1, the V gene TRBV27, with D perhaps assigned TRBD1 or TRBD2 (5 bases each). V lost 6 bases and J lost 6, with 18 bases in between. CDR3 length: 15 amino acids. The V gene's germline CDR1 is MNHEY and CDR2 SMNVEV (reference sequence). CDR3 coding DNA: TGTGCCAGCAGCCTACAGGTAGTGAGGGGCAATGAGCAGTTCTTC. Amino acids: CASSLQVVRGNEQFF.

This clonotype was counted a few times. The chain combines TRBV11-2 with TRBJ2-1; 7 bases match TRBD2. This CDR3 is built from 12 residues. The J segment lost 13 bases and the V segment lost 1 base, leaving 4 bases of the junction unmatched. From germline, CDR1 is SGHAT and CDR2 FQNNGV. The CDR3 nucleotides read TGTGCCAGCAGCTTAGGAGCGGGAAAACAGTTCTTC. Amino acids: CASSLGAGKQFF.

This chain joins TRBV4-3 and TRBJ2-6; D gene ambiguous. Trimming pared 0 bases from V and 1 base from J, leaving 7 bases between. The CDR3 sequence is 16 residues long. The V gene's germline CDR1 is LGHNA and CDR2 YSLEER. The CDR3 loop is CASSQDLVSGANVLTF. The CDR3, as DNA: TGCGCCAGCAGCCAAGACTTGGTTTCTGGGGCCAACGTCCTGACTTTC.

This clonotype was found a few times. In nucleotides, the CDR3 is TGTGCCAGCTCACCACCGGGGGCAGACAATGAGCAGTTCTTC. Its protein product is CASSPPGADNEQFF. The V call is TRBV18, the J call TRBJ2-1; weak D call: TRBD1 (6 bases). The V end lost 0 bases, the J end lost 5 bases, and 8 bases lay between the germline ends. CDR3 size: 14 residues. Germline CDR1 is KGHSH and CDR2 is LQKENI.

The table lists this clonotype with a few counts. This chain joins TRBV11-2 and TRBJ1-5, with D perhaps TRBD1 (5 bases). CDR3 length equals 14 residues. With 1 base removed from V and 5 bases from J, the gap between germline ends came to 9 bases. Germline assignment: CDR1 SGHAT and CDR2 FQNNGV. CDR3 residues: CASSLGGSDQPQHF. The CDR3 DNA is TGTGCCAGCAGCTTAGGGGGGTCGGATCAGCCCCAGCATTTT.

This clonotype was found a few times. The rearrangement joins TRBV2 to TRBJ2-7, with 8 bases identical to TRBD1. The germline V gene has CDR1 SNHLY and CDR2 FYNNEI. Trimming cost V 8 bases and J 5 bases; bases outside gene matches: 5. The CDR3 contains 12 residues. CDR3 sequence (DNA): TGTGCCAGCCTCCAGGGGGCGAACGAGCAGTACTTC. This sequence encodes CASLQGANEQYF.

V is TRBV6-4 and J is TRBJ2-1, with D possibly matching TRBD2 (5 bases). With 4 bases removed from V and 2 bases from J, the gap between germline ends came to 9 bases. Germline V CDR1 and CDR2: MRHNA, SNTAGT. This CDR3 contains 14 residues. CDR3 coding DNA: TGTGCCAGCAGTGTTGACTATACCTACAATGAGCAGTTCTTC. It translates to CASSVDYTYNEQFF.

The V gene is TRBV28, the J gene TRBJ2-2; a possible D gene is TRBD1 (6 bases). The CDR3 runs 16 residues. Germline loops: CDR1 MDHEN, CDR2 SYDVKM. With 5 bases removed from V and 0 bases from J, the gap between germline ends came to 13 bases. The CDR3 DNA follows: TGTGCCAGCAGTATCGACAGGTATTCGAACACCGGGGAGCTGTTTTTT. The encoded protein is CASSIDRYSNTGELFF. Variable domain in full (rest from reference TRBV28 and TRBJ2-2): DVKVTQSSRYLVKRTGEKVFLECVQDMDHENMFWYRQDPGLGLRLIYFSYDVKMKEKGDIPEGYSVSREKKERFSLILESASTNQTSMYLCASSIDRYSNTGELFFGEGSRLTVL.

This clonotype was counted a few times. The chain combines TRBV28 with TRBJ2-5; 8 bases are shared with TRBD2. The CDR3 length is 14 residues. Trimming removed 1 base from V and 4 bases from J; junction bases left unmatched: 2. Germline V lookup: CDR1 MDHEN, CDR2 SYDVKM. CDR3 nucleotides: TGTGCCAGCAGTTTATCAAGCGGGAGAGAGACCCAGTACTTC. Protein sequence: CASSLSSGRETQYF. The complete variable domain, with remaining parts taken from reference TRBV28 and TRBJ2-5, reads DVKVTQSSRYLVKRTGEKVFLECVQDMDHENMFWYRQDPGLGLRLIYFSYDVKMKEKGDIPEGYSVSREKKERFSLILESASTNQTSMYLCASSLSSGRETQYFGPGTRLLVL.

In this sample, this clonotype turned up a few times. The genes are TRBV24-1 and TRBJ2-1; no definite D call. Trimming cost V 3 bases and J 10 bases, with 18 bases left between them. The CDR3 consists of 15 residues. The germline CDR1 and CDR2 sequences are KGHDR and SFDVKD. The CDR3 loop is CATSDLEGPPEEQFF. Written as DNA, the CDR3 is TGTGCCACCAGTGATCTCGAAGGGCCCCCCGAGGAGCAGTTCTTC.

The genes are TRBV13 and TRBJ1-2, with 9 bases matching TRBD1. Germline V gives CDR1 PRHDT, CDR2 FYEKMQ (reference sequence). The CDR3 is 17 amino acids. Unmatched junction bases numbered 10, after V lost 5 bases and J lost 0 bases. The CDR3 DNA reads as TGTGCCAGCAGCCCCAGGACAGGGGATATTTCTAACTATGGCTACACCTTC. This translates into CASSPRTGDISNYGYTF.

This clonotype was detected many times. V and J are TRBV12-3 or TRBV12-4 and TRBJ2-1; D ambiguous. The V and J ends lost 5 bases and 5 bases respectively, with 7 bases between them. This CDR3 has 12 amino acids. The CDR3 spells CASSTVDNEQFF. Written as DNA, the CDR3 is TGTGCCAGCAGTACCGTGGACAATGAGCAGTTCTTC.

In this sample, this clonotype turned up many times. The V and J genes are TRBV6-5 and TRBJ1-2; D possibly corresponds to TRBD1 (6 bases). Trimming removed 1 base from V and 7 bases from J, with 13 bases in between. Germline-derived CDR1 and CDR2 are MNHEY and SVGAGI. The CDR3 length is 14 residues. The CDR3 bases are TGTGCCAGCAGTTACTTCGGACAGCATGGTGGCTACACCTTC. This codes for CASSYFGQHGGYTF.

The rearrangement uses TRBV14 and TRBJ2-5; D not resolved. This CDR3 contains 14 residues. Trimming pared 0 bases from V and 7 bases from J, leaving 12 bases between. Germline CDR1 SGHDN, CDR2 FVKESK. In nucleotides, the CDR3 is TGTGCCAGCAGCCAAGAATCGGGTCCAGGGACCCAGTACTTC. The encoded protein is CASSQESGPGTQYF.

The genes are TRBV12-3 or TRBV12-4 and TRBJ2-1; D may match TRBD1 or TRBD2 (5 bases each). V was shortened by 1 base and J by 0 bases, with 10 bases between the two germline ends. The CDR3 consists of 16 residues. CDR3 nucleotide sequence: TGTGCCAGCAGTTTAGACGGGACGAGCTCCTACAATGAGCAGTTCTTC. The encoded protein is CASSLDGTSSYNEQFF.

The genes are TRBV20-1 and TRBJ2-7; D may correspond to TRBD1 or TRBD2 (5 bases each). Trimming removed 6 bases from V and 2 bases from J, with 20 bases in between. Per germline, CDR1 DFQATT and CDR2 SNEGSKA (reference sequence). This CDR3 is 15 amino acids long. CDR3 in amino acids: CSAPGTDSLPYEQYF. The CDR3 coding sequence is TGCAGTGCACCAGGGACGGACTCTTTACCCTACGAGCAGTACTTC.

The sample holds a few counts of this clonotype. The chain recombines TRBV15 with TRBJ1-1; D possibly corresponds to TRBD1 (5 bases). The CDR3 has 16 amino acids. Looked up from germline, CDR1 is LNHNV and CDR2 is YYDKDF (reference sequence). V was cut by 0 bases and J by 1 base, with 12 bases left in between. CDR3 protein: CATSRDLGGKNTEAFF. In DNA, the CDR3 is TGTGCCACCAGCAGAGATTTGGGGGGGAAGAACACTGAAGCTTTCTTT.

There are a few counts of this clonotype. The chain employs TRBV9 and TRBJ1-1, with D maybe TRBD1 (6 bases). The CDR3 has 13 residues. The germline V and J ends were trimmed by 5 bases and 4 bases, with 12 bases remaining between them. From germline, CDR1 is SGDLS and CDR2 YYNGEE. The CDR3 DNA reads as TGTGCCAGCAGTGAAACAGGGCCCACTGAAGCTTTCTTT. Amino acids: CASSETGPTEAFF.

The V call is TRBV28, the J call TRBJ2-7, with D possibly being TRBD2 (6 bases). This CDR3 is built from 14 residues. Germline CDR1 reads MDHEN; CDR2 reads SYDVKM. The V end lost 5 bases, the J end lost 0 bases, and 11 bases lay between the germline ends. As DNA, the CDR3 is TGTGCCAGCAGTAGAGGGGACTCCTCCTACGAGCAGTACTTC. This gives the protein CASSRGDSSYEQYF.